A single sample gave rise to the 21 T cell receptor beta chains below, sequenced in a study of Graves' ophthalmopathy and Graves' hyperthyroidism. Beta-chain TCR CDR3 regions were amplified from RNA transcripts. The authors performed first-round RT-PCR with HTBI primers and then a second-round multiplex PCR. TCRdb re-analysed the multiplex PCR reads in MiXCR, keeping a single row per CDR3 protein. The table includes 600,000 to 950,000 distinct CDR3 sequences, 40% detected once. Sequenced input: peripheral blood. The receptor source for this set is an adult man with Graves' ophthalmopathy.

This clonotype was observed a handful of times. The J gene is TRBJ1-2, the V gene TRBV19; 11 nucleotides line up with TRBD1. Germline V gene sequence: CDR1 LNHDA, CDR2 SQIVND (reference sequence). There are 15 residues in the CDR3. V lost 3 bases, J lost 5 bases, and 5 bases stayed unmatched. The CDR3 spells CASSIGQGADYGYTF. As DNA, the CDR3 is TGTGCCAGTAGTATCGGACAGGGGGCAGATTATGGCTACACCTTC.

This clonotype was picked up a small number of times. This chain links TRBV12-3 or TRBV12-4 with TRBJ2-7; 8 nucleotides agree with TRBD1. The CDR3 spans 15 residues. The junction had 8 bases not matched to a gene; V was cut back by 5 bases and J by 2 bases. CDR3 DNA: TGTGCCAGCAGTCCACCAGGGACAGGACCCTACGAGCAGTACTTC. Protein sequence: CASSPPGTGPYEQYF.

This clonotype was found once. This chain uses TRBV19 with TRBJ2-5; possible D gene TRBD2, 6 bases. V gave up 3 bases and J gave up 9 bases, with 17 bases separating them. The CDR3 sequence is 14 residues long. Germline loops: CDR1 LNHDA, CDR2 SQIVND (reference sequence). CDR3 in amino acids: CASSIRGMGQPQYF. The CDR3 DNA is TGTGCCAGTAGTATCCGGGGGATGGGCCAGCCCCAGTACTTC.

The rearrangement uses TRBV19 and TRBJ2-3; TRBD1 matches at 10 bases. The CDR3 length is 15 residues. The germline CDR1 and CDR2 sequences are LNHDA and SQIVND (reference sequence). V gave up 5 bases and J gave up 4 bases; unmatched junction bases: 6. The chain's CDR3 is CASSRGTGDPDTQYF. For the CDR3, the DNA is TGTGCCAGTAGTCGGGGGACAGGGGATCCAGATACGCAGTATTTT. The full variable domain, rest sourced from reference TRBV19 and TRBJ2-3, is DGGITQSPKYLFRKEGQNVTLSCEQNLNHDAMYWYRQDPGQGLRLIYYSQIVNDFQKGDIAEGYSVSREKKESFPLTVTSAQKNPTAFYLCASSRGTGDPDTQYFGPGTRLTVL.

This clonotype has ten or more counts. The V call is TRBV20-1, the J call TRBJ1-2, with a possible D match to TRBD1 (6 bases). This CDR3 region has 14 residues. The germline CDR1 and CDR2 sequences are DFQATT and SNEGSKA (reference sequence). V was trimmed by 1 base and J by 1 base, leaving 10 bases between them. CDR3 DNA sequence: TGCAGTGCTAGAGCCGGGACACTTAACTATGGCTACACCTTC. The encoded protein is CSARAGTLNYGYTF.

On this clonotype: One end of the junction does not line up with germline, which may come from a read error. The chain uses TRBV29-1 and TRBJ2-5, with D tentatively TRBD1 (6 bases). The CDR3 extends over 11 amino acids. CDR1 and CDR2 from the germline V gene are SQVTM and ANQGSEA. CDR3 residues: CSVEDWQGSFF. In DNA form, the CDR3 reads TGCAGCGTTGAAGATTGGCAGGGGAGCTTCTTC. The whole variable domain, filled in from reference TRBV29-1 and TRBJ2-5, reads SAVISQKPSRDICQRGTSLTIQCQVDSQVTMMFWYRQQPGQSLTLIATANQGSEATYESGFVIDKFPISRPNLTFSTLTVSNMSPEDSSIYLCSVEDWQGSFFGPGTRLLVL.

Turning to this clonotype: This may come from a read error, since a much larger clone is one base off. The gene calls are TRBV7-9 and TRBJ2-2, with 9 bases that match TRBD1. CDR1 SEHNR and CDR2 FQNEAQ come from the germline V gene (reference sequence). The CDR3 is made up of 16 amino acids. The CDR3 sequence is CASSPWTGAITGVLFF. The DNA of the CDR3 is TGTGCCAGCAGCCCTTGGACAGGGGCCATCACCGGGGTGCTGTTTTTT.

This clonotype was seen many times. This sequence joins TRBV10-3 and TRBJ1-4; D ambiguous. V lost 2 bases and J 6 bases, leaving 4 bases between the germline ends. This CDR3 comprises 12 residues. Germline CDR1 is ENHRY and CDR2 is SYGVKD. CDR3 sequence: CAISEKYEKLFF. In nucleotides, the CDR3 is TGTGCCATCAGTGAGAAATATGAAAAACTGTTTTTT.

This clonotype was counted only a few times. The chain couples TRBV9 to TRBJ1-2, with D possibly TRBD1 on 6 matching bases. CDR3 length: 14 residues. Between the trimmed V and J ends, which lost 3 bases and 4 bases, there was a span of 13 bases. The germline V gene has CDR1 SGDLS and CDR2 YYNGEE. For the CDR3, the DNA is TGTGCCAGCAGCGCCCAGACAGGAATCTATGGCTACACCTTC. Translating gives CASSAQTGIYGYTF. The full variable domain, with the rest looked up from reference TRBV9 and TRBJ1-2, is DSGVTQTPKHLITATGQRVTLRCSPRSGDLSVYWYQQSLDQGLQFLIQYYNGEERAKGNILERFSAQQFPDLHSELNLSSLELGDSALYFCASSAQTGIYGYTFGSGTRLTVV.

The genes are TRBV7-9 and TRBJ1-1; 7 nucleotides line up with TRBD1. Unmatched junction bases numbered 10, after V lost 1 base and J lost 5 bases. The CDR3 totals 16 residues. Germline CDR1 and CDR2: SEHNR and FQNEAQ (reference sequence). The CDR3 region is CASSLEGGALGTEAFF. CDR3 DNA: TGTGCCAGCAGCTTAGAAGGGGGCGCATTGGGGACTGAAGCTTTCTTT.

This chain links TRBV18 with TRBJ1-1; D gene uncertain. Trimming pared 6 bases from V and 3 bases from J, leaving 11 bases between. CDR1 is KGHSH and CDR2 is LQKENI in the germline V gene. This CDR3 contains 13 residues. Here the CDR3 DNA reads TGTGCCAGCTCTCGAGAGGTGGACACTGAAGCTTTCTTT. It encodes CASSREVDTEAFF.

In this sample, this clonotype turned up a few times. V and J are TRBV11-2 and TRBJ1-1, with 10 nucleotides matching TRBD1. Per the germline V gene, CDR1 is SGHAT and CDR2 is FQNNGV. The V segment lost 4 bases and the J segment 5 bases; nucleotides outside the gene matches: 4. The CDR3 runs 14 residues. The CDR3 protein is CASSSGTGVTEAFF. In nucleotides, the CDR3 is TGTGCCAGCAGCTCCGGGACAGGGGTTACTGAAGCTTTCTTT.

J is TRBJ1-1 and V is TRBV7-9; 7 positions match TRBD1. CDR3 length equals 15 residues. Germline V gene sequence: CDR1 SEHNR, CDR2 FQNEAQ (reference sequence). The V and J ends lost 0 bases and 6 bases, in that order; junction bases with no gene match: 7. CDR3 DNA sequence: TGTGCCAGCAGCTTAGCGACAGGGTGGGTAGCTGAAGCTTTCTTT. It specifies CASSLATGWVAEAFF.

This chain uses TRBV5-4 with TRBJ1-4; D not resolved. The CDR3 runs to 15 residues. Germline V gene data show CDR1 as SGHNT and CDR2 as YYREEE (reference sequence). Trimming cost V 4 bases and J 7 bases, with 17 bases left between them. The CDR3 loop reads CASSQEDGLFEKLFF. CDR3 bases: TGTGCCAGCAGCCAAGAGGACGGCCTTTTTGAAAAACTGTTTTTT.

The V and J genes are TRBV20-1 and TRBJ2-2, with 7 bases lining up with TRBD2. The junction had 0 bases not matched to a gene; V was cut back by 5 bases and J by 3 bases. The CDR3 covers 12 residues. In germline, CDR1 is DFQATT, CDR2 SNEGSKA (reference sequence). The CDR3: CSAGGDTGELFF. The CDR3 nucleotides read TGCAGTGCTGGGGGGGACACCGGGGAGCTGTTTTTT.

The V gene is TRBV7-9, the J gene TRBJ1-2; no clear D. CDR3 length: 15 residues. Germline CDR1 SEHNR, CDR2 FQNEAQ (reference sequence). Trimming took off 6 bases at V and 0 bases at J, with 14 bases between the two ends. CDR3 coding DNA: TGTGCCAGCAGTTTAATCGGGTCCGCTAACTATGGCTACACCTTC. Translating gives CASSLIGSANYGYTF.

This chain connects TRBV19 to TRBJ1-2; D gene unclear. The CDR3 extends over 14 amino acids. CDR1 and CDR2 (germline): LNHDA, SQIVND (reference sequence). V was pared by 6 bases and J by 8 bases, with 19 bases between. CDR3 nucleotide sequence: TGTGCCAGTAGCGCAACTTCGACCTTGGGAGGCTACACCTTC. Amino acids: CASSATSTLGGYTF.

This chain links TRBV4-1 with TRBJ2-7; D might be TRBD1 (5 bases). Germline CDR1 reads MGHRA; CDR2 reads YSYEKL. The CDR3 runs 15 residues. Trimming removed 0 bases at V and 3 bases at J, with 12 bases between. CDR3 bases: TGCGCCAGCAGCCAAGATTCCCAGGGTGTCTACGAGCAGTACTTC. It yields the protein CASSQDSQGVYEQYF.

About this clonotype: Possible read error: a much larger clone is one base away. The J gene is TRBJ1-4, the V gene TRBV7-2, with TRBD1 matching over 7 bases. CDR1 SGHTA and CDR2 FQGNSA come from the germline V gene. The CDR3 loop spans 15 amino acids. The CDR3, as DNA: TGTGCCAGCAGCTTGGTCACGGGACAGTTCCACCAACTGGTTTTT. The encoded protein is CASSLVTGQFHQLVF.

This rearrangement joins TRBV9 to TRBJ1-1; D unclear. V gave up 4 bases and J gave up 0 bases, with 10 bases separating them. CDR3 length equals 14 residues. CDR1 and CDR2 from the germline V gene are SGDLS and YYNGEE. The chain's CDR3 is CASSQEQMNTEAFF. The CDR3 DNA reads as TGTGCCAGCAGCCAGGAACAAATGAACACTGAAGCTTTCTTT.

The chain joins TRBV20-1 to TRBJ1-1; weak D call: TRBD1 (5 bases). The CDR3 has 13 residues. Trimming took 1 base from V and 5 from J, leaving 11 bases between them. The V gene's germline CDR1 is DFQATT and CDR2 SNEGSKA (reference sequence). The CDR3: CSARGLRGTEAFF. CDR3 sequence (DNA): TGCAGTGCTAGAGGACTTAGGGGAACTGAAGCTTTCTTT.